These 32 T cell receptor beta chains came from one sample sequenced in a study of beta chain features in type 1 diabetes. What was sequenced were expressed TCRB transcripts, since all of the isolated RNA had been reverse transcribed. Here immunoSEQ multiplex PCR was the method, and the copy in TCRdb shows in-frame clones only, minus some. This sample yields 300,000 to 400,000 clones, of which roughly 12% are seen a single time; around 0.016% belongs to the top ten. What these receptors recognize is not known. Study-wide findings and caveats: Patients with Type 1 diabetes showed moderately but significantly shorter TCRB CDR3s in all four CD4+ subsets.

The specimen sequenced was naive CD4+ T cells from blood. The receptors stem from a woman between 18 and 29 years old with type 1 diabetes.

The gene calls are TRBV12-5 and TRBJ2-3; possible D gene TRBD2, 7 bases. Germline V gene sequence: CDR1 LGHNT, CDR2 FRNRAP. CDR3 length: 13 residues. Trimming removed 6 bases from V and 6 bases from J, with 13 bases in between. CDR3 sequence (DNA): TGTGCTAGTGGCCCCGGGGGGCCCGATACGCAGTATTTT. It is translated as CASGPGGPDTQYF. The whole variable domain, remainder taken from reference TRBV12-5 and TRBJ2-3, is DARVTQTPRHKVTEMGQEVTMRCQPILGHNTVFWYRQTMMQGLELLAYFRNRAPLDDSGMPKDRFSAEMPDATLATLKIQPSEPRDSAVYFCASGPGGPDTQYFGPGTRLTVL.

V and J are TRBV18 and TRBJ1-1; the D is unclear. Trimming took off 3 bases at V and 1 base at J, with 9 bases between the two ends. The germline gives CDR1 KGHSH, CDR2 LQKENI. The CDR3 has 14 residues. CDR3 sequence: CASSPPGGNTEAFF. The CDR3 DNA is TGTGCCAGCTCACCCCCCGGAGGGAACACTGAAGCTTTCTTT.

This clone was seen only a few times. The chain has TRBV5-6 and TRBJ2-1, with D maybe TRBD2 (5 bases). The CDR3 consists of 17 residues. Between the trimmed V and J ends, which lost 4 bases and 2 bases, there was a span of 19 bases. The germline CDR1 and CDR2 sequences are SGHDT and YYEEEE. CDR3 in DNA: TGTGCCAGCAGCCCTCTCGGGGATTTTCGGGCCTACAATGAGCAGTTCTTC. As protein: CASSPLGDFRAYNEQFF.

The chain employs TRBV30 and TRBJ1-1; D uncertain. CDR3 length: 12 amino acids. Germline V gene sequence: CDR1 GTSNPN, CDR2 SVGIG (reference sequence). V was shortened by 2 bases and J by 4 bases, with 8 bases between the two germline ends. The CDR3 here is CAWSNGATEAFF. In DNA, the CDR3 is TGTGCCTGGAGTAACGGTGCCACTGAAGCTTTCTTT. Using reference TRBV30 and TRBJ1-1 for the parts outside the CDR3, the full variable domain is SQTIHQWPATLVQPVGSPLSLECTVEGTSNPNLYWYRQAAGRGLQLLFYSVGIGQISSEVPQNLSASRPQDRQFILSSKKLLLSDSGFYLCAWSNGATEAFFGQGTRLTVV.

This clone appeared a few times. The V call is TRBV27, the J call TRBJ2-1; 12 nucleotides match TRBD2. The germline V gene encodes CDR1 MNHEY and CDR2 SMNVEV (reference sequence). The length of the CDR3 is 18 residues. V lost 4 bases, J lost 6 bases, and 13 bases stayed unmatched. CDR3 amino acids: CASSWRLAGEPRGNEQFF. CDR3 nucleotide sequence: TGTGCCAGCAGTTGGCGACTAGCGGGAGAGCCTAGGGGCAATGAGCAGTTCTTC.

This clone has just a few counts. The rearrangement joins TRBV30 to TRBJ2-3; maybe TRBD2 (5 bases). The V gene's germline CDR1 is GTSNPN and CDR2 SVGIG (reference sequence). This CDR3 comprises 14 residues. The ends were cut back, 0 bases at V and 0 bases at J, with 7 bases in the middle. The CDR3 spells CAWSVGVSTDTQYF. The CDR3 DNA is TGTGCCTGGAGTGTCGGGGTGAGCACAGATACGCAGTATTTT.

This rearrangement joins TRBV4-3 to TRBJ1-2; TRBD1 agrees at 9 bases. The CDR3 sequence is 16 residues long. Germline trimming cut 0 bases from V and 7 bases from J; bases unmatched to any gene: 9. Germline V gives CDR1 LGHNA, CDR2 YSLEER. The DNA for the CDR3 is TGCGCCAGCAGCCAAGATCACGGACAGGGGAGGTCTGGCTACACCTTC. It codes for CASSQDHGQGRSGYTF.

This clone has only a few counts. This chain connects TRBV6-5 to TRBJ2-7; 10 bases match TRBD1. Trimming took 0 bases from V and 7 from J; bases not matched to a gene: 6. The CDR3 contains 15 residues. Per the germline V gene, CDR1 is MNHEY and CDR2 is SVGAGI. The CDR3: CASSYSRDRGWEQYV. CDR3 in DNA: TGTGCCAGCAGTTACTCGAGGGACAGGGGTTGGGAGCAGTACGTC.

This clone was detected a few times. Here the CDR3 DNA reads TGTGCCAGCAGCTTCGAGAGTACCGGGGAGCTGTTTTTT. It specifies CASSFESTGELFF. The chain joins TRBV11-3 to TRBJ2-2; D call uncertain. V lost 3 bases to trimming and J lost 5 bases, with 7 bases between them. CDR1 is SGHNT and CDR2 is YENEEA in the germline V gene. CDR3 length equals 13 residues.

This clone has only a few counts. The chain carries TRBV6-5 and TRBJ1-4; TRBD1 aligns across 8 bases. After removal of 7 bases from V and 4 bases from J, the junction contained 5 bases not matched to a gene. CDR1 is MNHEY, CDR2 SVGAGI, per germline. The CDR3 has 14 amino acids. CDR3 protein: CASTSGQGNEKLFF. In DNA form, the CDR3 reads TGTGCCAGCACCTCCGGACAGGGTAATGAAAAACTGTTTTTT.

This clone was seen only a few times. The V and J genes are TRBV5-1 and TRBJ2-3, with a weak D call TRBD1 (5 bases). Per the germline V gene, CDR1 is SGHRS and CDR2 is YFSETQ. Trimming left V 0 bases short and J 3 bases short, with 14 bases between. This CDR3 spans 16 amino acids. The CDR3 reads CASSLDGRVRTDTQYF. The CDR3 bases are TGCGCCAGCAGCTTGGATGGCAGGGTGCGTACAGATACGCAGTATTTT.

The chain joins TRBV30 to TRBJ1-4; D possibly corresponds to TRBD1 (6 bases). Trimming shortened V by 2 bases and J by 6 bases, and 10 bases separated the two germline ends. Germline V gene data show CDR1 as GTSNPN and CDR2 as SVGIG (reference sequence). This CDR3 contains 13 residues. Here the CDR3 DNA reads TGTGCCTGGAGTTCACAGGGTTATGAAAAACTGTTTTTT. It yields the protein CAWSSQGYEKLFF.

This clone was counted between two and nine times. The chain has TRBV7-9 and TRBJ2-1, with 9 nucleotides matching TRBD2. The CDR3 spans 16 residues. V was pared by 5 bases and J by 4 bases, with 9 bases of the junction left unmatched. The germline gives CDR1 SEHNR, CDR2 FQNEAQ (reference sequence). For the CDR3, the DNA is TGTGCCAGCAGCCTGATAGCGGGAGTCATGTACAATGAGCAGTTCTTC. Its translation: CASSLIAGVMYNEQFF.

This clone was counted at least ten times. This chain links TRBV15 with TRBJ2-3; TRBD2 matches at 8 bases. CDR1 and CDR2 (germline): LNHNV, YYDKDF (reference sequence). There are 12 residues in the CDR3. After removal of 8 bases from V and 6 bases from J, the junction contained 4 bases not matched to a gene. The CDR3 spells CATQRETDTQYF. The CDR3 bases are TGTGCCACCCAGCGGGAGACCGATACGCAGTATTTT. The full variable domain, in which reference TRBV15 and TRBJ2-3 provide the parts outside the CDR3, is DAMVIQNPRYQVTQFGKPVTLSCSQTLNHNVMYWYQQKSSQAPKLLFHYYDKDFNNEADTPDNFQSRRPNTSFCFLDIRSPGLGDTAMYLCATQRETDTQYFGPGTRLTVL.

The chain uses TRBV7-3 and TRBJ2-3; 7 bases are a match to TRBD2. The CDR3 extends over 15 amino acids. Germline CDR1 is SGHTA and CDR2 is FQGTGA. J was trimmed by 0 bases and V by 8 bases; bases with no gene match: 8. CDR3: CASGPAGVSTDTQYF. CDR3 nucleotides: TGTGCCAGCGGGCCTGCGGGAGTTAGCACAGATACGCAGTATTTT.

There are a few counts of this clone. The CDR3 protein is CASSLLTSGRSDTQYF. For the CDR3, the DNA is TGTGCCAGCAGTTTATTGACTAGCGGGAGGTCAGATACGCAGTATTTT. The chain employs TRBV27 and TRBJ2-3, with 13 bases aligning to TRBD2. Germline trimming cut 1 base from V and 4 bases from J; bases unmatched to any gene: 2. The germline CDR1 and CDR2 sequences are MNHEY and SMNVEV (reference sequence). The CDR3 has 16 residues.

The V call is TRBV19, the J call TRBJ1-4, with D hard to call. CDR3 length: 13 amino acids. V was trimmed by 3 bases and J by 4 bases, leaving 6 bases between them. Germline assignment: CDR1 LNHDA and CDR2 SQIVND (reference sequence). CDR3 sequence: CASSIVRNEKLFF. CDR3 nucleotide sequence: TGTGCCAGTAGTATTGTTCGTAATGAAAAACTGTTTTTT. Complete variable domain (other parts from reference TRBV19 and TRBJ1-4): DGGITQSPKYLFRKEGQNVTLSCEQNLNHDAMYWYRQDPGQGLRLIYYSQIVNDFQKGDIAEGYSVSREKKESFPLTVTSAQKNPTAFYLCASSIVRNEKLFFGSGTQLSVL.

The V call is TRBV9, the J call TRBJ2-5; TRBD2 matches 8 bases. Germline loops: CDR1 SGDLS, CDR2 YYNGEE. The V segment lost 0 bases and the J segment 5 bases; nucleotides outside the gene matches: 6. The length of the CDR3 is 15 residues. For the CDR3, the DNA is TGTGCCAGCAGCGTAGGAGCGGGAGTGGTGGAGACCCAGTACTTC. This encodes CASSVGAGVVETQYF.

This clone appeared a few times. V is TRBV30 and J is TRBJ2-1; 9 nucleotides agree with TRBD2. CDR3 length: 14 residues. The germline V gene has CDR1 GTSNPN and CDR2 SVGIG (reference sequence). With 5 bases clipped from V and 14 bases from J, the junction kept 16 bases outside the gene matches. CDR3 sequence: CAWSFSGGSAPKFF. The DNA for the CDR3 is TGTGCCTGGTCCTTTAGCGGGGGATCAGCACCCAAGTTCTTC.

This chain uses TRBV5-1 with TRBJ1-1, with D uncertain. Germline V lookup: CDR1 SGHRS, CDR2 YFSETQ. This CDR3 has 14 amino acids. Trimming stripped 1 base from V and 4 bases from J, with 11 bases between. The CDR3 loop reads CASSLTLEPTEAFF. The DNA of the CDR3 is TGCGCCAGCAGCTTGACTCTTGAGCCCACTGAAGCTTTCTTT.

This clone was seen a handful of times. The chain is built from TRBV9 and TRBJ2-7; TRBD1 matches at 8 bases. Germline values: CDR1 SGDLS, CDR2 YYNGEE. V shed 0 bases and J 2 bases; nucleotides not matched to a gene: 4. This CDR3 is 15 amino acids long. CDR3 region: CASSVGQGRPYEQYF. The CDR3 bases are TGTGCCAGCAGCGTAGGACAGGGGAGGCCCTACGAGCAGTACTTC.

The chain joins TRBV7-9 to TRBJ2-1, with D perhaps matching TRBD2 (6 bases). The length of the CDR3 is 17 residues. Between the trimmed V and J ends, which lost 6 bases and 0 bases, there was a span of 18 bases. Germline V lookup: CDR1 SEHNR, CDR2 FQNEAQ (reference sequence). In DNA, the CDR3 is TGTGCCAGCAGTCTCGGAGGGCAGCGGGCCTCCTACAATGAGCAGTTCTTC. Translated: CASSLGGQRASYNEQFF. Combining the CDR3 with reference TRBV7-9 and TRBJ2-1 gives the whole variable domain DTGVSQNPRHKITKRGQNVTFRCDPISEHNRLYWYRQTLGQGPEFLTYFQNEAQLEKSRLLSDRFSAERPKGSFSTLEIQRTEQGDSAMYLCASSLGGQRASYNEQFFGPGTRLTVL.

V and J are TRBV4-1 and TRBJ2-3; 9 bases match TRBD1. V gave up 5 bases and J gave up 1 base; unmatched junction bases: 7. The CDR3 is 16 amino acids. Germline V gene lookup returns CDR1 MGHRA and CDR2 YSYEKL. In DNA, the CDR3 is TGCGCCAGCAGCGGAAACAGGGGGCCACGCACAGATACGCAGTATTTT. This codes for CASSGNRGPRTDTQYF.

The CDR3 DNA reads TGTGCCAGCAGTGCCCGGGGGGCCTGGGGCTACGAGCAGTACTTC. It yields the protein CASSARGAWGYEQYF. The rearrangement uses TRBV25-1 and TRBJ2-7; D perhaps matches TRBD2 (7 bases). The V gene's germline CDR1 is MGHDK and CDR2 SYGVNS. Deletions cut 4 bases from V and 3 bases from J, with 16 bases between. The CDR3 runs 15 residues.

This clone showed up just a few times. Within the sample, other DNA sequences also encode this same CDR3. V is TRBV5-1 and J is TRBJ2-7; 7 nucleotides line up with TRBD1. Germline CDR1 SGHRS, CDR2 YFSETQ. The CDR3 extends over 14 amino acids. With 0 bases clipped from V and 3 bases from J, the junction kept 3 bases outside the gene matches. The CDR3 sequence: CASSLGQGSYEQYF. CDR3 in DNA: TGCGCCAGCAGCTTGGGACAGGGAAGCTACGAGCAGTACTTC.

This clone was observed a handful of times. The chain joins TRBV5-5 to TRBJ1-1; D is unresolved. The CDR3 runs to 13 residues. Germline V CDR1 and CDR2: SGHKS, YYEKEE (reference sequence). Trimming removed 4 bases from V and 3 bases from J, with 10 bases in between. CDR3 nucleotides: TGTGCCAGCAGCACCCATCGGGACACTGAAGCTTTCTTT. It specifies CASSTHRDTEAFF.

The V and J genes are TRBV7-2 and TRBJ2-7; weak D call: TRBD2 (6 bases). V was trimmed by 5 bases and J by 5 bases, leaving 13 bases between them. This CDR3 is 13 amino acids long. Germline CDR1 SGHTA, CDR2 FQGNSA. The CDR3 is CASSIKAGHEQYV. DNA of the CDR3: TGTGCCAGCAGCATCAAAGCGGGCCACGAGCAGTACGTC.

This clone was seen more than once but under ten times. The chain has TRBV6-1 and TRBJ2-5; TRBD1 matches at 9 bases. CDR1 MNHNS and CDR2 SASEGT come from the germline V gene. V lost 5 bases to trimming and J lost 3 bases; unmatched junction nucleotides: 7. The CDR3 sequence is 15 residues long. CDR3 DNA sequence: TGTGCCAGCAGTTCACAGGGGGCAGGTGAAGAGACCCAGTACTTC. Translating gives CASSSQGAGEETQYF.

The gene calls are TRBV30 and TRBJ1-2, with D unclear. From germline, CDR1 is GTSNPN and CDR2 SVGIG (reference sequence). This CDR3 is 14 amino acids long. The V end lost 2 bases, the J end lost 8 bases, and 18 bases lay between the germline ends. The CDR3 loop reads CAWSSQNRLRGYTF. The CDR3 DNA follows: TGTGCCTGGAGTTCCCAGAATAGGCTCAGGGGCTACACCTTC.

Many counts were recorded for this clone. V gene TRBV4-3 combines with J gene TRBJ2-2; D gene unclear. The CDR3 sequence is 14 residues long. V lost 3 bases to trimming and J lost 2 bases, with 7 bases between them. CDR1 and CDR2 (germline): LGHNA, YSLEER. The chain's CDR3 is CASSHWLNTGELFF. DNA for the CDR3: TGCGCCAGCAGCCACTGGCTTAACACCGGGGAGCTGTTTTTT.

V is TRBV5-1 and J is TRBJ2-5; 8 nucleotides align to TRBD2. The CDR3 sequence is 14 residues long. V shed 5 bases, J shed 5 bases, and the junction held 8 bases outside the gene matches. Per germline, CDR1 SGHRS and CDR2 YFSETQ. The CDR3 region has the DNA TGCGCCAGCAGAAGGCGGGAGGCCCAGGAGACCCAGTACTTC. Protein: CASRRREAQETQYF. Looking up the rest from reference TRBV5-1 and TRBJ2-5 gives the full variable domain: KAGVTQTPRYLIKTRGQQVTLSCSPISGHRSVSWYQQTPGQGLQFLFEYFSETQRNKGNFPGRFSGRQFSNSRSEMNVSTLELGDSALYLCASRRREAQETQYFGPGTRLLVL.

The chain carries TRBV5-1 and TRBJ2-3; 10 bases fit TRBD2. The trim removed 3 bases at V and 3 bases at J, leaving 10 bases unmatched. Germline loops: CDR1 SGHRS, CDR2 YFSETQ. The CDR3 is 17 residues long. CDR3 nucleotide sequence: TGCGCCAGCAGCTCCTGGACTAGCGGCCCTCGTACAGATACGCAGTATTTT. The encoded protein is CASSSWTSGPRTDTQYF. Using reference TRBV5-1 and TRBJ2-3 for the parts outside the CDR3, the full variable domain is KAGVTQTPRYLIKTRGQQVTLSCSPISGHRSVSWYQQTPGQGLQFLFEYFSETQRNKGNFPGRFSGRQFSNSRSEMNVSTLELGDSALYLCASSSWTSGPRTDTQYFGPGTRLTVL.